A single sample gave rise to the 27 T cell receptor beta chains below, sequenced in a study of regulatory T cells in long-lasting Graves disease. Time point noted: newly diagnosed GD, antithyroid drugs for less than 3 months. Extracted PBMC RNA gave rise to the TCR library. Building the TCR beta libraries relied on iRepertoire HTBI primers, and CDR3 regions underwent Arm-PCR. TCRdb reanalysed the multiplex PCR reads using MiXCR and keeps one entry per CDR3 protein. The data hold roughly 420,000 distinct CDR3 sequences, with around 15% observed a single time. A further study also used this sample, focusing on T cells in Graves' hyperthyroidism and ophthalmopathy.

Sequenced here: peripheral blood mononuclear cells (PBMCs), sampled at new diagnosis, from a patient treated with antithyroid drugs. Every receptor here comes from a woman aged 25 to 39 with Graves disease.

In DNA form, the CDR3 reads TGCAGCGCCTATACTAGCCATGCCTACGAGCAGTACTTC. Encoded protein: CSAYTSHAYEQYF. The chain has TRBV29-1 and TRBJ2-7; the D gene is possibly TRBD2 (6 bases). This CDR3 region has 13 residues. Deletions cut 7 bases from V and 2 bases from J, with 15 bases between. Germline V gene lookup returns CDR1 SQVTM and CDR2 ANQGSEA.

This clonotype was picked up many times. The CDR3 here is CASQRVHPYEQYF. For the CDR3, the DNA is TGTGCCAGTCAGCGGGTACACCCCTACGAGCAGTACTTC. The rearrangement joins TRBV6-1 to TRBJ2-7; possible D gene TRBD2, 6 bases. The germline V gene has CDR1 MNHNS and CDR2 SASEGT. The V gene lost 9 bases and the J gene lost 2 bases, with 14 bases spanning the gap. The CDR3 runs 13 residues.

This clonotype was seen ten or more times. This rearrangement joins TRBV11-2 to TRBJ2-1; D is perhaps TRBD1 or TRBD2 (5 bases each). The V and J ends lost 1 base and 9 bases respectively, with 19 bases between them. Germline assignment: CDR1 SGHAT and CDR2 FQNNGV. The CDR3 extends over 16 amino acids. In DNA form, the CDR3 reads TGTGCCAGCAGCTTAGGGGGGTGGGGGTTAGTCACTGAGCAGTTCTTC. This gives the protein CASSLGGWGLVTEQFF.

Many counts were recorded for this clonotype. V usage is TRBV7-2 and J usage is TRBJ1-2, with TRBD1 as a possible D gene (5 bases). The V end was cut by 6 bases, the J end by 4 bases, with 15 bases between. Germline assignment: CDR1 SGHTA and CDR2 FQGNSA. This CDR3 is 14 amino acids long. CDR3: CASSKKTAGYGYTF. The CDR3 coding sequence is TGTGCCAGCAGTAAGAAGACAGCTGGCTATGGCTACACCTTC. The entire variable domain, with the rest obtained from reference TRBV7-2 and TRBJ1-2, is as follows: GAGVSQSPSNKVTEKGKDVELRCDPISGHTALYWYRQSLGQGLEFLIYFQGNSAPDKSGLPSDRFSAERTGGSVSTLTIQRTQQEDSAVYLCASSKKTAGYGYTFGSGTRLTVV.

This chain connects TRBV7-2 to TRBJ2-1, with D maybe TRBD1 (5 bases). Germline CDR1 is SGHTA and CDR2 is FQGNSA. This CDR3 is built from 16 residues. The V end lost 5 bases, the J end lost 1 base, and 15 bases lay between the germline ends. The CDR3 is CASSPRQHPSYNEQFF. For the CDR3, the DNA is TGTGCCAGCAGCCCCCGACAGCACCCATCCTACAATGAGCAGTTCTTC.

Comments on this clonotype: A read error may be the cause here, since a much bigger clone is one base away. The chain combines TRBV6-1 with TRBJ1-1; D ambiguous. The CDR3 extends over 12 amino acids. Trimming pared 11 bases from V and 5 bases from J, leaving 15 bases between. The germline V gene has CDR1 MNHNS and CDR2 SASEGT. The CDR3 is CAGNTPWTEAFF. The CDR3, as DNA: TGTGCCGGCAACACCCCCTGGACTGAAGCTTTCTTT.

This clonotype was counted only a few times. The rearrangement joins TRBV28 to TRBJ1-3; D uncertain. Deletions cut 2 bases from V and 3 bases from J, with 11 bases between. This CDR3 is built from 15 residues. Germline CDR1 is MDHEN and CDR2 is SYDVKM. The CDR3 loop is CASSLSPGIGNTIYF. The CDR3 DNA reads as TGTGCCAGCAGTTTAAGTCCAGGAATTGGAAACACCATATATTTT.

This clonotype was seen many times. J is TRBJ1-2 and V is TRBV19; the D gene is possibly TRBD1 (5 bases). V lost 6 bases and J lost 7, with 21 bases in between. The germline V gene has CDR1 LNHDA and CDR2 SQIVND (reference sequence). The CDR3 runs 15 residues. CDR3 bases: TGTGCCAGTAGGCAACCGGGACCCAAGCGTGGTGGCTACACCTTC. Amino acid sequence: CASRQPGPKRGGYTF.

This clonotype was seen only a few times. This may be a read error: a much more frequent sequence differs by one nucleotide. The V gene is TRBV20-1, the J gene TRBJ2-7; possible D gene TRBD1, 7 bases. V dropped 8 bases and J dropped 0 bases, with 17 bases sitting between them. There are 14 residues in the CDR3. Germline CDR1 reads DFQATT; CDR2 reads SNEGSKA (reference sequence). CDR3 nucleotides: TGCAGTACTCGAGGGAGGACAGGCTCCTACGAGCAGTACTTC. This codes for CSTRGRTGSYEQYF.

The chain combines TRBV19 with TRBJ1-5; D is ambiguous. The V gene lost 3 bases and the J gene lost 0 bases, with 9 bases spanning the gap. The CDR3 contains 15 residues. Per the germline V gene, CDR1 is LNHDA and CDR2 is SQIVND (reference sequence). CDR3 bases: TGTGCCAGTAGTATGACCAGCCATAGCAATCAGCCCCAGCATTTT. Protein product: CASSMTSHSNQPQHF.

Remarks on this clonotype: One base away lies a much larger clone, so this may be a sequencing read error. The genes are TRBV6-1 and TRBJ2-2; D tentatively fits TRBD1 or TRBD2 (5 bases each). Per germline, CDR1 MNHNS and CDR2 SASEGT. V lost 7 bases to trimming and J lost 5 bases, with 17 bases between them. The CDR3 loop spans 15 amino acids. The CDR3 coding sequence is TGTGCCAGCAAAAGGGACGGATCATTAACCGGGGAGCTGTTTTTT. Its translation is CASKRDGSLTGELFF.

J is TRBJ1-3 and V is TRBV7-9; no clear D. CDR1 SEHNR and CDR2 FQNEAQ come from the germline V gene (reference sequence). The CDR3 loop spans 14 amino acids. Trimming pared 3 bases from V and 7 bases from J, leaving 13 bases between. CDR3 in DNA: TGTGCCAGCAGCTTGACTGGCGTGGGGAACACCATATATTTT. Translating gives CASSLTGVGNTIYF.

This clonotype was recorded at least ten times. This chain joins TRBV6-2 or TRBV6-3 and TRBJ2-1; perhaps TRBD1 as D (6 bases). With 3 bases removed from V and 5 bases from J, the gap between germline ends came to 17 bases. CDR1 and CDR2 (germline): MNHEY, SVGEGT. The CDR3 runs to 16 residues. The DNA for the CDR3 is TGTGCCAGCAGTTATCTTACAGGGATCGAGAACAATGAGCAGTTCTTC. Encoded protein: CASSYLTGIENNEQFF.

The rearrangement joins TRBV29-1 to TRBJ1-1; 7 nucleotides align to TRBD1. The germline V gene has CDR1 SQVTM and CDR2 ANQGSEA. With V trimmed by 6 bases and J by 4 bases, 11 bases remained unmatched. The CDR3 length is 14 residues. The CDR3 loop reads CSVQETGWGTEAFF. For the CDR3, the DNA is TGCAGCGTACAGGAGACAGGGTGGGGCACTGAAGCTTTCTTT.

This clonotype was found a few times. The rearrangement joins TRBV5-5 to TRBJ1-5; D uncertain. CDR1 is SGHKS, CDR2 YYEKEE, per germline (reference sequence). V was clipped by 0 bases and J by 14 bases, with 18 bases between them. The CDR3 sequence is 14 residues long. CDR3 bases: TGTGCCAGCAGCTTGGCCGGCGACACTAACTCCAAGCATTTT. It specifies CASSLAGDTNSKHF.

This chain links TRBV4-3 with TRBJ2-5, with 8 bases matching TRBD1. Trimming at V came to 0 bases and at J to 2 bases, leaving 8 bases not matched to a gene. CDR1 LGHNA and CDR2 YSLEER come from the germline V gene. The CDR3 length is 17 residues. The CDR3 reads CASSQDPGNRGQETQYF. For the CDR3, the DNA is TGCGCCAGCAGCCAAGATCCGGGGAACAGGGGGCAAGAGACCCAGTACTTC.

This clonotype was counted at least ten times. A junction end diverges from the germline sequence, so it may reflect a read error. This chain links TRBV11-2 with TRBJ2-7; D is undetermined. This CDR3 contains 14 residues. Germline CDR1 is SGHAT and CDR2 is FQNNGV. The CDR3 DNA reads as TGCGCCAGCAGCTCGGAACCAATAGTGAGAGAGCAGTACTTC. Residues: CASSSEPIVREQYF. Complete variable domain (other parts from reference TRBV11-2 and TRBJ2-7): EAGVAQSPRYKIIEKRQSVAFWCNPISGHATLYWYQQILGQGPKLLIQFQNNGVVDDSQLPKDRFSAERLKGVDSTLKIQPAKLEDSAVYLCASSSEPIVREQYFGPGTRLTVT.

V usage is TRBV12-3 or TRBV12-4 and J usage is TRBJ2-3; D not resolved. V shed 6 bases and J shed 7 bases, with 14 bases lying between them. CDR3 length equals 13 residues. The CDR3 DNA is TGTGCCAGCAGATCCCCGACTGGGAATACGCAGTATTTT. Translation: CASRSPTGNTQYF.

The V call is TRBV6-1, the J call TRBJ2-1; TRBD2 agrees at 12 bases. CDR1 and CDR2 (germline): MNHNS, SASEGT. The CDR3 consists of 17 residues. The V gene end was trimmed by 2 bases and the J gene end by 2 bases; junction bases not matched to a gene: 4. The CDR3 loop is CASSEHPSGRAYNEQFF. CDR3 coding DNA: TGTGCCAGCAGTGAACATCCTAGCGGGAGGGCCTACAATGAGCAGTTCTTC.

There are many counts of this clonotype. V gene TRBV6-2 or TRBV6-3 combines with J gene TRBJ1-1; D may be TRBD1 (5 bases). The germline gives CDR1 MNHEY, CDR2 SVGEGT. The length of the CDR3 is 15 residues. V lost 5 bases and J 6 bases, leaving 19 bases between the germline ends. The CDR3 here is CASSERAGRGAEAFF. CDR3 sequence (DNA): TGTGCCAGCAGTGAACGGGCGGGACGGGGGGCTGAAGCTTTCTTT.

This clonotype showed up many times. This sequence joins TRBV28 and TRBJ2-3, with a weak D call TRBD1 (5 bases). The CDR3 covers 15 residues. The ends were cut back, 5 bases at V and 3 bases at J, with 15 bases in the middle. In germline, CDR1 is MDHEN, CDR2 SYDVKM. The CDR3 loop reads CASSPAGHLTDTQYF. Written as DNA, the CDR3 is TGTGCCAGCAGTCCCGCAGGACATCTGACAGATACGCAGTATTTT.

The J gene is TRBJ2-1, the V gene TRBV4-3, with 11 bases that match TRBD2. V shed 5 bases, J shed 0 bases, and the junction held 12 bases outside the gene matches. The CDR3 contains 19 residues. Germline-derived CDR1 and CDR2 are LGHNA and YSLEER. The CDR3 DNA is TGCGCCAGCAGCACCTACCCCTCTACTAGCGGGGGCTCCTACAATGAGCAGTTCTTC. Translating it yields CASSTYPSTSGGSYNEQFF.

Concerning this clonotype: A clone one base away is much larger, so this may be a read error. The chain uses TRBV18 and TRBJ2-1; D not resolved. The CDR3 sequence is 13 residues long. V lost 6 bases and J lost 13, with 19 bases in between. Per germline, CDR1 KGHSH and CDR2 LQKENI. CDR3 amino acids: CASSPRMQETQFF. The CDR3 nucleotides read TGTGCCAGCTCGCCCAGGATGCAAGAGACCCAGTTCTTC.

This clonotype was seen a handful of times. The chain recombines TRBV3-1 with TRBJ1-1; tentatively, D is TRBD1 (5 bases). The germline V gene has CDR1 LGHDT and CDR2 YNNKEL (reference sequence). Between the trimmed V and J ends, which lost 2 bases and 8 bases, there was a span of 12 bases. CDR3 size: 13 residues. CDR3 sequence: CASSQLREGEAFF. The CDR3 DNA reads TGTGCCAGCAGCCAATTACGAGAGGGGGAAGCTTTCTTT.

The rearrangement uses TRBV4-1 and TRBJ2-5; 9 bases fit TRBD2. The J segment lost 3 bases and the V segment lost 1 base, leaving 9 bases of the junction unmatched. Germline assignment: CDR1 MGHRA and CDR2 YSYEKL. There are 17 residues in the CDR3. This CDR3 is CASSQAKSSGKKETQYF. The CDR3 DNA is TGCGCCAGCAGCCAAGCAAAATCTAGCGGGAAAAAAGAGACCCAGTACTTC.

This clonotype was observed a handful of times. V is TRBV7-9 and J is TRBJ2-1; TRBD2 matches at 14 bases. V lost 7 bases, J lost 3 bases, and 8 bases stayed unmatched. Germline CDR1 SEHNR, CDR2 FQNEAQ (reference sequence). This CDR3 is 17 amino acids long. CDR3 amino acids: CASNSGTSGRGYNEQFF. CDR3 nucleotides: TGTGCCAGCAATTCCGGGACTAGCGGGAGAGGCTACAATGAGCAGTTCTTC.

This clonotype was detected many times. The rearrangement joins TRBV18 to TRBJ2-5, with D unclear. The germline V gene encodes CDR1 KGHSH and CDR2 LQKENI. Between the trimmed V and J ends, which lost 3 bases and 5 bases, there was a span of 7 bases. The CDR3 has 12 amino acids. The chain's CDR3 is CASSPERETQYF. In DNA, the CDR3 is TGTGCCAGCTCACCCGAACGGGAGACCCAGTACTTC.